This T cell receptor (beta chain) was recovered during a study of OX40 agonist ivuxolimab in advanced cancers. For the study at large: People in dose escalation had one of these cancers: hepatocellular carcinoma, melanoma, renal cell or head and neck cancer. Points from the study as a whole: At 0.1 to 3.0 mg/kg and by week 6, clonal expansion occurred in CD4+ and CD8+ blood T cells.

Points on this clone: No antigen is known for it.

The CDR3 has 14 amino acids. Trimming removed 3 bases at V and 3 bases at J, with 9 bases between. Per the germline V gene, CDR1 is MNHEY and CDR2 is SMNVEV (reference sequence). The repertoire was sequenced with immunoSEQ multiplex PCR; TCRdb's copy has only in-frame clones and lacks some. The data hold about 65,000 clones, with approximately 78% observed a single time. Patients were excluded for autoimmune disease history or systemic immunosuppression. This receptor was taken from an adult with an advanced solid tumor such as melanoma, head and neck, liver or kidney cancer. Sequencing was performed on CD4+ or CD8+ T cells sorted from blood, taken in a trial of the OX40 agonist ivuxolimab. This sequence joins TRBV27 and TRBJ2-4; D not certain. For the CDR3, the DNA is TGTGCCAGCAGTTTGTGGCAGGACAAAAACATTCAGTACTTC. Translated: CASSLWQDKNIQYF.